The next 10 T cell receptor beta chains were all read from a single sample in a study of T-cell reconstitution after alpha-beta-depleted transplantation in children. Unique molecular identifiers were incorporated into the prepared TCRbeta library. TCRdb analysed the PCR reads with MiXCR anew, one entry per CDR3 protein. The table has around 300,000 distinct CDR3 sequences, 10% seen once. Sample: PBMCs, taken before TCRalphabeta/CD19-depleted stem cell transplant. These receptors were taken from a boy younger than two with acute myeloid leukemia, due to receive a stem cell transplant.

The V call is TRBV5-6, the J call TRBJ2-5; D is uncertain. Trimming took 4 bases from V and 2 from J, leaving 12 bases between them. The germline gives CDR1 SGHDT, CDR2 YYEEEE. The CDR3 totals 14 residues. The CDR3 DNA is TGTGCCAGCAGCCTCAATACCAGGCAAGAGACCCAGTACTTC. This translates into CASSLNTRQETQYF.

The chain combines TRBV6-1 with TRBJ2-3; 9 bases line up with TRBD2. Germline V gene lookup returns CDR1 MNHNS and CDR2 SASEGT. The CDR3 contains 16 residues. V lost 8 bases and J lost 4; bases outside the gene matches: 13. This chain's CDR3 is CASSRGSGRKADTQYF. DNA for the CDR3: TGTGCCAGCTCCCGGGGTAGCGGGAGAAAGGCAGATACGCAGTATTTT.

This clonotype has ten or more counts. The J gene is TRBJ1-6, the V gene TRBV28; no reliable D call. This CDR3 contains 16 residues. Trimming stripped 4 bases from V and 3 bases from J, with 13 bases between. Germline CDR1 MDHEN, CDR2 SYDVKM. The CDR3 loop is CASSWTAMGYNSPLHF. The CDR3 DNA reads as TGTGCCAGCAGTTGGACCGCGATGGGCTATAATTCACCCCTCCACTTT. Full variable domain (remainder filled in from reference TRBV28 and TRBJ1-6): DVKVTQSSRYLVKRTGEKVFLECVQDMDHENMFWYRQDPGLGLRLIYFSYDVKMKEKGDIPEGYSVSREKKERFSLILESASTNQTSMYLCASSWTAMGYNSPLHFGNGTRLTVT.

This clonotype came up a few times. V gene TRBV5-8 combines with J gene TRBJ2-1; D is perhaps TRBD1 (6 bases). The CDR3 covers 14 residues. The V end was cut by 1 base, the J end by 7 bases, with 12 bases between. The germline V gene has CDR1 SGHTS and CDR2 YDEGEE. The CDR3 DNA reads TGTGCCAGCAGCTTGACAGGGCCAGGAAATGAGCAGTTCTTC. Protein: CASSLTGPGNEQFF.

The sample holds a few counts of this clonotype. This chain's CDR3 is CASSYRQGATDTQYF. CDR3 in DNA: TGTGCCAGCAGCTACCGACAGGGGGCCACAGATACGCAGTATTTT. This chain uses TRBV5-4 with TRBJ2-3, with 10 bases identical to TRBD1. Germline trimming cut 3 bases from V and 2 bases from J; bases unmatched to any gene: 3. CDR3 size: 15 residues. From germline, CDR1 is SGHNT and CDR2 YYREEE (reference sequence).

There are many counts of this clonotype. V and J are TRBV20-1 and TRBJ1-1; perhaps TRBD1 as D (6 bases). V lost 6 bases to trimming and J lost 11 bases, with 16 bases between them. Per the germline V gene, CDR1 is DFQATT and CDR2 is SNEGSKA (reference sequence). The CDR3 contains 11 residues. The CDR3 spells CSASAGGRAFF. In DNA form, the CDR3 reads TGCAGTGCCTCAGCCGGGGGGCGGGCTTTCTTT.

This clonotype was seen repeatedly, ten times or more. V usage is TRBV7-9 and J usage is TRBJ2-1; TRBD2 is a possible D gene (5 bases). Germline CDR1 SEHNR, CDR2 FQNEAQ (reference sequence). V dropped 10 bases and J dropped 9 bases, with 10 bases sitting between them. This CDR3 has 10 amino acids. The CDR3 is CATQDSEQFF. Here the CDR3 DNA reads TGTGCCACCCAGGACTCTGAGCAGTTCTTC.

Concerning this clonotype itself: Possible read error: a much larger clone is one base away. Here the CDR3 DNA reads TGCGCCAGCAGCCAAATCGAAGCGGGAATCACAGATACGCAGTATTTT. Protein: CASSQIEAGITDTQYF. The V gene is TRBV4-3, the J gene TRBJ2-3; TRBD2 aligns across 7 bases. The CDR3 extends over 16 amino acids. CDR1 LGHNA and CDR2 YSLEER come from the germline V gene. The J segment lost 2 bases and the V segment lost 2 bases, leaving 7 bases of the junction unmatched.

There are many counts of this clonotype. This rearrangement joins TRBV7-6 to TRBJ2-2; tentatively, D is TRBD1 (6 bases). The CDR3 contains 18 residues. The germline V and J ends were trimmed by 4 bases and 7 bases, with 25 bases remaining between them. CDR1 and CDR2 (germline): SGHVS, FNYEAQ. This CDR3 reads CASSSPSQGSVSVGELFF. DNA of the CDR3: TGTGCCAGCAGCTCTCCAAGTCAGGGGTCTGTATCAGTCGGGGAGCTGTTTTTT.

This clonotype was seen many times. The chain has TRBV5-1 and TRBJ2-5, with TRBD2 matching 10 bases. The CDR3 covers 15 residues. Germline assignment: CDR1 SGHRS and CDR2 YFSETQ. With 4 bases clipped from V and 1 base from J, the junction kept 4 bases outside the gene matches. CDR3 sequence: CASSLRTSGQETQYF. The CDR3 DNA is TGCGCCAGCAGCCTTCGGACTAGCGGCCAAGAGACCCAGTACTTC.